One and the same sample provided the 5 T cell receptor beta chains below, sequenced in a study of cytomegalovirus exposure and HLA in healthy donors. The PCR used 60 Vbeta and 13 Jbeta primers. Repertoires were generated with immunoSEQ multiplex PCR, while TCRdb's copy carries only in-frame clones and drops some. The repertoire includes 180,000 or so clones, roughly 60% of them detected once, and roughly 2.9% sits in the top ten. The specimen sequenced was PBMCs. The source of these receptors is a man in his forties in good health and CMV-seronegative.

The chain recombines TRBV5-5 with TRBJ1-2; 9 bases align to TRBD1. V shed 0 bases and J 5 bases; nucleotides not matched to a gene: 5. Germline V lookup: CDR1 SGHKS, CDR2 YYEKEE (reference sequence). This CDR3 has 15 residues. The CDR3 spells CASSLAGQGLYGYTF. CDR3 coding DNA: TGTGCCAGCAGCTTGGCCGGACAGGGGTTATATGGCTACACCTTC.

The V call is TRBV28, the J call TRBJ1-4, with TRBD1 as a possible D gene (5 bases). CDR1 MDHEN and CDR2 SYDVKM come from the germline V gene. This CDR3 has 17 amino acids. V shed 2 bases and J shed 2 bases, with 15 bases lying between them. The CDR3 DNA follows: TGTGCCAGCAGTTTAAGTGGTCAGGGATGGACTAATGAAAAACTGTTTTTT. Its protein is CASSLSGQGWTNEKLFF.

The V call is TRBV6-1, the J call TRBJ1-5; TRBD1 is a possible D gene (6 bases). Germline V gene sequence: CDR1 MNHNS, CDR2 SASEGT. The CDR3 loop spans 15 amino acids. Trimming removed 6 bases from V and 0 bases from J, with 12 bases in between. CDR3 loop: CASRPRDISNQPQHF. CDR3 sequence (DNA): TGTGCCAGCAGACCCAGGGACATTAGCAATCAGCCCCAGCATTTT.

The V gene is TRBV28, the J gene TRBJ2-4, with D unresolved. Germline values: CDR1 MDHEN, CDR2 SYDVKM. The length of the CDR3 is 15 residues. The V end was cut by 4 bases, the J end by 1 base, with 11 bases between. CDR3 DNA: TGTGCCAGCAGTTCCCCTAGATCGGCCAAAAACATTCAGTACTTC. This gives the protein CASSSPRSAKNIQYF. The full variable domain, in which reference TRBV28 and TRBJ2-4 provide the parts outside the CDR3, is DVKVTQSSRYLVKRTGEKVFLECVQDMDHENMFWYRQDPGLGLRLIYFSYDVKMKEKGDIPEGYSVSREKKERFSLILESASTNQTSMYLCASSSPRSAKNIQYFGAGTRLSVL.

On this clone: Relative to the germline gene, one junction end is altered; a read error may explain this. The chain recombines TRBV29-1 with TRBJ1-2, with 11 bases aligning to TRBD1. The CDR3 loop spans 13 amino acids. The germline CDR1 and CDR2 sequences are SQVTM and ANQGSEA. CDR3 amino acids: CSASNPGTGGLAF. The CDR3 DNA follows: TGCAGCGCCTCAAACCCCGGGACAGGGGGTCTAGCCTTC.